The clone carrying this T cell receptor (beta chain) was recorded only once. Antigen: not known. This specimen belongs to a study of OX40 agonist ivuxolimab in advanced cancers. Turning to the study itself: Ivuxolimab doses were 0.01, 0.1, 0.3, 1.5, 3 or 10 mg/kg every 2 weeks. Those enrolled were 80% to 85% male, with a mean age of approximately 60 years and ages from roughly 20 to 85.

Sequencing used immunoSEQ multiplex PCR; TCRdb keeps in-frame clones, though not all of them. The profile shows 65,000 to 85,000 clones, around 84% of them singletons. Findings of the study overall: Among the lowest peripheral clonal expansion occurred in 0.1-3.0 mg/kg partial responders. The authors also found low normalized T-cell clonal expansion in some nonresponders.

V lost 2 bases and J lost 7; bases outside the gene matches: 8. This CDR3 comprises 16 residues. From germline, CDR1 is MNHEY and CDR2 SVGAGI. This clonotype was obtained from an adult with an advanced solid tumor such as melanoma, head and neck, liver or kidney cancer. Material: CD4+ or CD8+ T cells sorted from blood, obtained in a trial of the OX40 agonist ivuxolimab. The V call is TRBV6-5, the J call TRBJ2-2, with 9 bases that match TRBD1. This chain's CDR3 is CASSYRPGTGLGELFF. CDR3 bases: TGTGCCAGCAGTTACCGTCCCGGGACAGGGCTCGGGGAGCTGTTTTTT.